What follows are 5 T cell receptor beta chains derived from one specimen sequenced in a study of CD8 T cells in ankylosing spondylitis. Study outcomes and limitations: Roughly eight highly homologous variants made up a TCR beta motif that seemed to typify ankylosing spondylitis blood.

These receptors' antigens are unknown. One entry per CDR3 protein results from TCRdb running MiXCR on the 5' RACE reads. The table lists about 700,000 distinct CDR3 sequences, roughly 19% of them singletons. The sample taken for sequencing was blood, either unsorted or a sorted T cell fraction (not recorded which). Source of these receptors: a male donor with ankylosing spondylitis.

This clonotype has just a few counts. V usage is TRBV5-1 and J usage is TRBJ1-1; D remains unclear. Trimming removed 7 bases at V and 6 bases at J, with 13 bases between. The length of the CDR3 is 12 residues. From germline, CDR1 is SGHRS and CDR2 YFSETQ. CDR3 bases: TGCGCCAGCGGAAACCAGGTGTCTGAAGCTTTCTTT. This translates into CASGNQVSEAFF.

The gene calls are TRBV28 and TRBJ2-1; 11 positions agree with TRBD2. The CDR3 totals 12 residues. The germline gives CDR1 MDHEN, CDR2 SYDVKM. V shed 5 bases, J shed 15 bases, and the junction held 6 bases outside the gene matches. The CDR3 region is CASSPLLAGAFF. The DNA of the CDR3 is TGTGCCAGCAGTCCCCTACTAGCGGGGGCGTTCTTC.

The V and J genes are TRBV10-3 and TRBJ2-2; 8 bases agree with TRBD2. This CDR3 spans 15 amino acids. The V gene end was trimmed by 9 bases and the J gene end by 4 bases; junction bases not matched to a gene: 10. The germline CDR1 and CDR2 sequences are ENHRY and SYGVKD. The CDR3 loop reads CAIKGSGRSTGELFF. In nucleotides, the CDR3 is TGTGCCATTAAGGGGAGCGGGAGAAGCACCGGGGAGCTGTTTTTT.

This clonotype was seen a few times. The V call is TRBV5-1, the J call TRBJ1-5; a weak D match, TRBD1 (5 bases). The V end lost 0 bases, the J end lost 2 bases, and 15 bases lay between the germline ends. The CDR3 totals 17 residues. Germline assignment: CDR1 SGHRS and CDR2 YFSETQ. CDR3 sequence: CASSLGGGGMGNQPQHF. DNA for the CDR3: TGCGCCAGCAGCTTGGGTGGGGGTGGAATGGGCAATCAGCCCCAGCATTTT.

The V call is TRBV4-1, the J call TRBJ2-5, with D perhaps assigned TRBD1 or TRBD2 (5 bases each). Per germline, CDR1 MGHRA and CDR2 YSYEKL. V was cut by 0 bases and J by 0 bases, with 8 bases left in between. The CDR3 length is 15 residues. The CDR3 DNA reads TGCGCCAGCAGCCAAGAGGGACGGGACCAAGAGACCCAGTACTTC. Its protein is CASSQEGRDQETQYF.